The 5 T cell receptor beta chains below come from one sample, sequenced in a study of CD8+CD57+ T cells in acquired aplastic anemia. Genomic DNA acted as the template from which TCR beta VDJ combination and CDR3 sequence profiling were carried out. TCRdb passed the reads through MiXCR, listing each CDR3 protein once. This table holds about 220,000 distinct CDR3 sequences, 34% found once. Sequencing used sorted CD4+, CD8+, or CD8+CD57+ T cells (not recorded which) from PBMCs. The source is a human donor in good health, serving as a control.

A remark on this clonotype: The germline gene is not matched at one end of the junction; a read error may be the cause. The chain recombines TRBV10-3 with TRBJ1-6; D uncertain. This CDR3 has 14 residues. Germline values: CDR1 ENHRY, CDR2 SYGVKD. CDR3 protein: CAISDIESGSPLHF. The DNA of the CDR3 is TGTGCCATCAGTGATATAGAGTCGGGTTCACCCCTCCACTTC.

In this sample, this clonotype turned up many times. V gene TRBV4-1 combines with J gene TRBJ2-1; 7 bases match TRBD2. CDR3 size: 16 residues. V was pared by 1 base and J by 5 bases, with 8 bases of the junction left unmatched. Germline V gives CDR1 MGHRA, CDR2 YSYEKL. CDR3 protein: CASSQALWREHNEQFF. CDR3 DNA: TGCGCCAGCAGCCAAGCGTTATGGCGGGAGCACAATGAGCAGTTCTTC.

The rearrangement uses TRBV24-1 and TRBJ2-5; a weak D match, TRBD1 (6 bases). In germline, CDR1 is KGHDR, CDR2 SFDVKD. Between the trimmed V and J ends, which lost 4 bases and 0 bases, there was a span of 11 bases. The CDR3 sequence is 15 residues long. CDR3 DNA sequence: TGTGCCACCAGTGACCCCGACAGGTACCAAGAGACCCAGTACTTC. Protein product: CATSDPDRYQETQYF.

The sample holds many counts of this clonotype. This rearrangement joins TRBV7-3 to TRBJ1-1; D is undetermined. The CDR3 sequence is 13 residues long. Trimming removed 6 bases from V and 1 base from J, with 9 bases in between. CDR1 and CDR2 from the germline V gene are SGHTA and FQGTGA. Here the CDR3 DNA reads TGTGCCAGCAGTCGTCAGCCGAACACTGAAGCTTTCTTT. As protein: CASSRQPNTEAFF.

Many counts were recorded for this clonotype. The chain carries TRBV19 and TRBJ2-5, with 10 bases matching TRBD2. V trimming: 2 bases; J trimming: 5 bases; junction bases outside the gene matches: 5. The CDR3 is 15 amino acids. Germline V gives CDR1 LNHDA, CDR2 SQIVND (reference sequence). The CDR3 DNA reads as TGTGCCAGTAGTATACTAGCGGGAGAAGGGGAGACCCAGTACTTC. Its translation is CASSILAGEGETQYF.